This T cell receptor beta chain was identified during a study of T cell changes during pregnancy in multiple sclerosis. Sequencing was performed with immunoSEQ multiplex PCR; in TCRdb, only in-frame clones are kept and a portion is missing. This table holds roughly 100,000 clones, roughly 92% found once. This receptor was obtained from a female donor with multiple sclerosis, enrolled in a pregnancy study. The specimen was peripheral blood, collected after pregnancy.

Here the CDR3 reads CASSLREGRWYNEQFF. Written as DNA, the CDR3 is TGTGCCAGCAGTTTACGGGAGGGCCGATGGTACAATGAGCAGTTCTTC. This chain connects TRBV27 to TRBJ2-1; 8 bases are shared with TRBD2. Germline V gives CDR1 MNHEY, CDR2 SMNVEV (reference sequence). This CDR3 region has 16 residues. The ends lost 2 bases at V and 4 bases at J; junction bases unmatched: 7.